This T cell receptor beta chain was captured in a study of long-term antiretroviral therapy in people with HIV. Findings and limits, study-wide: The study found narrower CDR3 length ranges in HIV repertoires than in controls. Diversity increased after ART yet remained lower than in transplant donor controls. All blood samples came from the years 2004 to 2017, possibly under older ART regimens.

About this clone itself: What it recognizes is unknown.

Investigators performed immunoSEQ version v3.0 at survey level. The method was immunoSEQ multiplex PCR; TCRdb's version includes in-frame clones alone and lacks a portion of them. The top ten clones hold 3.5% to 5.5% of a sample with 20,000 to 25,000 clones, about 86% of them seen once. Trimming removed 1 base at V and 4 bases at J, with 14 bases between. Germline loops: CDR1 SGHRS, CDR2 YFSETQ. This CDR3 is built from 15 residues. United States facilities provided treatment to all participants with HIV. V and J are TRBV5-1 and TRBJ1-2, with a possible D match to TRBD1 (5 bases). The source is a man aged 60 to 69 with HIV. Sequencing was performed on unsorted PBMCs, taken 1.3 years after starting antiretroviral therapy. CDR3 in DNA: TGCGCCAGCAGCTTGAATGGACACTCAGCCTATGGCTACACCTTC. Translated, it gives CASSLNGHSAYGYTF.